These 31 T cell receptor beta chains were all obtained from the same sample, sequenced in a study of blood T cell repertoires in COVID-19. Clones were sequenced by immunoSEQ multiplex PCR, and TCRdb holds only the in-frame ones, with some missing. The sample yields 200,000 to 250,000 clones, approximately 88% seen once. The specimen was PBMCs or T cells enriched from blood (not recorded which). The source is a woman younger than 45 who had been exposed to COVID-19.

The CDR3 sequence: CASSPHMTGSGANVLTF. CDR3 DNA: TGTGCCAGTAGTCCACACATGACAGGCTCTGGGGCCAACGTCCTGACTTTC. The rearrangement joins TRBV19 to TRBJ2-6; D possibly corresponds to TRBD1 (6 bases). The ends were cut back, 5 bases at V and 0 bases at J, with 14 bases in the middle. CDR1 LNHDA and CDR2 SQIVND come from the germline V gene (reference sequence). The CDR3 has 17 amino acids.

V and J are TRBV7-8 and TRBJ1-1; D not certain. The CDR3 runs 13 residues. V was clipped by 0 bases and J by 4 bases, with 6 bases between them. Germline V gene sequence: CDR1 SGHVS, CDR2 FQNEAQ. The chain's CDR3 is CASSLATGTEAFF. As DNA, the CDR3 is TGTGCCAGCAGCTTAGCCACGGGCACTGAAGCTTTCTTT. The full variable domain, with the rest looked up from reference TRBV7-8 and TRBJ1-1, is GAGVSQSPRYKVAKRGQDVALRCDPISGHVSLFWYQQALGQGPEFLTYFQNEAQLDKSGLPSDRFFAERPEGSVSTLKIQRTQQEDSAVYLCASSLATGTEAFFGQGTRLTVV.

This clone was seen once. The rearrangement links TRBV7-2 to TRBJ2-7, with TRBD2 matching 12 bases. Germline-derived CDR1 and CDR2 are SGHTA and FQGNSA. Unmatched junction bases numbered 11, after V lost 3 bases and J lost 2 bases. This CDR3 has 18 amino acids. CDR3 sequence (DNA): TGTGCCAGCAGCTTGTCGATCCTAGCGGGAGGGGGAGCCTACGAGCAGTACTTC. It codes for CASSLSILAGGGAYEQYF.

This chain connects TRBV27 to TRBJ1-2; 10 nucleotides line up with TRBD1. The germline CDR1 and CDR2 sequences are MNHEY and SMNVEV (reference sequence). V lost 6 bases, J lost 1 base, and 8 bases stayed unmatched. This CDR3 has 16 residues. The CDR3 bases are TGTGCCAGCAGCTTAGACCGGGACAGGGGTAACTATGGCTACACCTTC. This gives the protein CASSLDRDRGNYGYTF.

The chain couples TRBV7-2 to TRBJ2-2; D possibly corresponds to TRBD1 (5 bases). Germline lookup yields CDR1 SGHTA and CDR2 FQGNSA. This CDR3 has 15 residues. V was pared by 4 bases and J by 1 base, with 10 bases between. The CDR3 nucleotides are TGTGCCAGCAGCTATTCAAGGGGGAACACCGGGGAGCTGTTTTTT. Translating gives CASSYSRGNTGELFF.

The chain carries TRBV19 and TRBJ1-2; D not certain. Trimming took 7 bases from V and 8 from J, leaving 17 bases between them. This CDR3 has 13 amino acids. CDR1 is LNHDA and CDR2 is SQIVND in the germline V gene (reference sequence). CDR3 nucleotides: TGTGCCAGTACCATCCTCTATGGTTACGGCTACACCTTC. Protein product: CASTILYGYGYTF. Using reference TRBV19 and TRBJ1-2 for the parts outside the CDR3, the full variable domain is DGGITQSPKYLFRKEGQNVTLSCEQNLNHDAMYWYRQDPGQGLRLIYYSQIVNDFQKGDIAEGYSVSREKKESFPLTVTSAQKNPTAFYLCASTILYGYGYTFGSGTRLTVV.

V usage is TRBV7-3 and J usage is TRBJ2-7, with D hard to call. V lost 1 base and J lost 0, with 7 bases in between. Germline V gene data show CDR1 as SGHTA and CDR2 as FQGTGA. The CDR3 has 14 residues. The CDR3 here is CASSLMADSYEQYF. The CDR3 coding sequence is TGTGCCAGCAGCTTAATGGCGGACTCCTACGAGCAGTACTTC.

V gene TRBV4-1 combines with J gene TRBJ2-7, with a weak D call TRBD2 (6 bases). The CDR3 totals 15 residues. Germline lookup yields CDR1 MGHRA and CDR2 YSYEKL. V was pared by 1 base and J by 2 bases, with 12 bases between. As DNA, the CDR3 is TGCGCCAGCAGCCAAGGTCCGGGAGCCCCCTACGAGCAGTACTTC. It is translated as CASSQGPGAPYEQYF.

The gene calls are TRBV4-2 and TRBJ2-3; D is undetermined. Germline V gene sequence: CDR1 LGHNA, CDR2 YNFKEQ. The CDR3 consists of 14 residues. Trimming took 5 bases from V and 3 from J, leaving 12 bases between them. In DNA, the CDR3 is TGTGCCAGCAGCGAAACAACGACTACAGATACGCAGTATTTT. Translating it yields CASSETTTTDTQYF.

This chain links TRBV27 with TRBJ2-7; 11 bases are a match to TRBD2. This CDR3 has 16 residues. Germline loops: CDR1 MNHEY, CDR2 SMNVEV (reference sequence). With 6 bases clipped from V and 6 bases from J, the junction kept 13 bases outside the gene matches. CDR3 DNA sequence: TGTGCCAGCAGCCCTCGCCTCATAGCGGGAGGGCCCGAGCAGTACTTC. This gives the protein CASSPRLIAGGPEQYF.

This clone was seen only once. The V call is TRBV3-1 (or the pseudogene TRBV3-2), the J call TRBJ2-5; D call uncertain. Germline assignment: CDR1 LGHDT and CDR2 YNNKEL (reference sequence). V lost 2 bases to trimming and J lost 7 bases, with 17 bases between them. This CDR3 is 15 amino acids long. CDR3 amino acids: CASSQPDGLGGTQYF. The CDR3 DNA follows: TGTGCCAGCAGCCAACCCGACGGGTTAGGCGGGACCCAGTACTTC.

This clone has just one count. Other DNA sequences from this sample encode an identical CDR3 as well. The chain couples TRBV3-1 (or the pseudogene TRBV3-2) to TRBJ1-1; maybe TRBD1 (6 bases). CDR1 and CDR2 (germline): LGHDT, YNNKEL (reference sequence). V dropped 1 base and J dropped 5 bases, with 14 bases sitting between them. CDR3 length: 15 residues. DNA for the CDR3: TGTGCCAGCAGCCAAGGGGGGGGGCTCGTTACTGAAGCTTTCTTT. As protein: CASSQGGGLVTEAFF.

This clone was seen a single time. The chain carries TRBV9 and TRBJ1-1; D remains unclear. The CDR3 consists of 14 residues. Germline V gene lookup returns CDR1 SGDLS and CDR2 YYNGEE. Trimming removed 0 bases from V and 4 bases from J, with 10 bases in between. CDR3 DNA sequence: TGTGCCAGCAGCGTAGGGCACCAAACCACTGAAGCTTTCTTT. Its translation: CASSVGHQTTEAFF.

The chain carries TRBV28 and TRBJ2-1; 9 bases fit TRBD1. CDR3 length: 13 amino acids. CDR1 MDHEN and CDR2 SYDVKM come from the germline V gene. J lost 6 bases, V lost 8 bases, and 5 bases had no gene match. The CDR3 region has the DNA TGTGCCAGCGGGACAGGGTTAGTCAATGAGCAGTTCTTC. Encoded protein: CASGTGLVNEQFF.

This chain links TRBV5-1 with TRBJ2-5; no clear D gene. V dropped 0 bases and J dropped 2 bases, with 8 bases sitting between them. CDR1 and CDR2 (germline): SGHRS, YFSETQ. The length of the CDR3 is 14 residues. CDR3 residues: CASSLDSLQETQYF. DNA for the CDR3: TGCGCCAGCAGCTTGGATTCATTGCAAGAGACCCAGTACTTC.

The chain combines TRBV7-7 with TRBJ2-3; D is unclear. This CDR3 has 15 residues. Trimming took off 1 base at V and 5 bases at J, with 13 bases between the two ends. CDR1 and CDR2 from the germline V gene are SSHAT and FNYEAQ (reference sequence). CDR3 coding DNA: TGTGCCAGCAGCTTAGGAGTAACCCCCGGAGATACGCAGTATTTT. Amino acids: CASSLGVTPGDTQYF.

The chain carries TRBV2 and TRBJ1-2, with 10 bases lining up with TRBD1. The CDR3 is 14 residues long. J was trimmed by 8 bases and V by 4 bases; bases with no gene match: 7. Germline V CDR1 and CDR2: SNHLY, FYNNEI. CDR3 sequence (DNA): TGTGCCAGCAGTGTGACCGGGACAGGGGACGGCTACACCTTC. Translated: CASSVTGTGDGYTF.

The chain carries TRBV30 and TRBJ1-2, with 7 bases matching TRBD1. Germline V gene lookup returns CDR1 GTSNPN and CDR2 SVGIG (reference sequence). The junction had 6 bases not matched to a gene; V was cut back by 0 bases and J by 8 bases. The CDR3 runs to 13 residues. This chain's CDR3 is CAWSVRQGEGYTF. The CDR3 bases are TGTGCCTGGAGTGTCCGACAGGGAGAAGGCTACACCTTC.

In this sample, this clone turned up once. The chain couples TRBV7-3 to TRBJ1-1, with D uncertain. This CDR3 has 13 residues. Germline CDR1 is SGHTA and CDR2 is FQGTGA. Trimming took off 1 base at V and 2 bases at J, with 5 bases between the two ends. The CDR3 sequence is CASSLNHNTEAFF. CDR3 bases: TGTGCCAGCAGCTTAAATCATAACACTGAAGCTTTCTTT. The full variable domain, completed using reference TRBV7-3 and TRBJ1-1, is GAGVSQTPSNKVTEKGKYVELRCDPISGHTALYWYRQSLGQGPEFLIYFQGTGAADDSGLPNDRFFAVRPEGSVSTLKIQRTERGDSAVYLCASSLNHNTEAFFGQGTRLTVV.

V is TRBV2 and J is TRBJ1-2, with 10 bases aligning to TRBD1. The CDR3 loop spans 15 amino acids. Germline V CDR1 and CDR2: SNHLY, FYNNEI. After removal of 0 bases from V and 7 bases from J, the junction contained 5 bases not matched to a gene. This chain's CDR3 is CASSEALTGGGGYTF. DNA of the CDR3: TGTGCCAGCAGTGAAGCGCTGACAGGGGGCGGTGGCTACACCTTC.

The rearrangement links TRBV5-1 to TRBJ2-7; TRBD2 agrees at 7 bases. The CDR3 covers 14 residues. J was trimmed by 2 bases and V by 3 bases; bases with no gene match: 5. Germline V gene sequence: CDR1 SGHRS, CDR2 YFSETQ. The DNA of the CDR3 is TGCGCCAGCAGCTCGGGGGGACGGACCTACGAGCAGTACTTC. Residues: CASSSGGRTYEQYF.

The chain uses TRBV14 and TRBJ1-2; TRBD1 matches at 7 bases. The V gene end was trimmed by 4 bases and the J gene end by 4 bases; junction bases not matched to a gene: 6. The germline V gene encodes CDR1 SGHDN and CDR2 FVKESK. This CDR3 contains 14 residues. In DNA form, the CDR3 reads TGTGCCAGCAGCCTCCGGACAGGCCCCTATGGCTACACCTTC. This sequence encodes CASSLRTGPYGYTF.

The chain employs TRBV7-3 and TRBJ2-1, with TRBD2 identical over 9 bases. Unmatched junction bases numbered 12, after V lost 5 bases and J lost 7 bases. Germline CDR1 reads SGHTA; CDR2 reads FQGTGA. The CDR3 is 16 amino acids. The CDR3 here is CASSPLAGESSNEQFF. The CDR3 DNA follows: TGTGCCAGCAGCCCCTTAGCGGGAGAATCGTCAAATGAGCAGTTCTTC.

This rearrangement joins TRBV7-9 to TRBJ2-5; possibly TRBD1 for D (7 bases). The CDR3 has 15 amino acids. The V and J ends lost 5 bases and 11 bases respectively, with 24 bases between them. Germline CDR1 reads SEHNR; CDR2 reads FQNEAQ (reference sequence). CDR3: CASSPRGQRAWVQYF. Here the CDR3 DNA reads TGTGCCAGCAGCCCACGGGGACAGCGGGCGTGGGTGCAGTACTTC.

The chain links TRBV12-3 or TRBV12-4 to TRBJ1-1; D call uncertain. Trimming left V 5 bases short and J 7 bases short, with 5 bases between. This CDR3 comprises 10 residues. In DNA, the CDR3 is TGTGCCAGCAGTCGCGGTGAAGCTTTCTTT. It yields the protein CASSRGEAFF.

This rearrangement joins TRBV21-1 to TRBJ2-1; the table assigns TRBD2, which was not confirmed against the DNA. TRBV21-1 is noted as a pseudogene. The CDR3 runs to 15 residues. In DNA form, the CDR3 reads TGTGCCAGCAGCAAAGATTCCGGGAGCCACAATGAGCAGTTCTTC. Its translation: CASSKDSGSHNEQFF.

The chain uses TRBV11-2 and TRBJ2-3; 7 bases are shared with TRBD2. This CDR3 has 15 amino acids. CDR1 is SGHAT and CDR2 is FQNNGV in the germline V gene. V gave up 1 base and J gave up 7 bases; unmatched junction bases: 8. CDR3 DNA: TGTGCCAGCAGCTTAGCGGGCGGGAGAATATATACGCAGTATTTT. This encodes CASSLAGGRIYTQYF. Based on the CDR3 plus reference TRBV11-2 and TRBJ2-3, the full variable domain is EAGVAQSPRYKIIEKRQSVAFWCNPISGHATLYWYQQILGQGPKLLIQFQNNGVVDDSQLPKDRFSAERLKGVDSTLKIQPAKLEDSAVYLCASSLAGGRIYTQYFGPGTRLTVL.

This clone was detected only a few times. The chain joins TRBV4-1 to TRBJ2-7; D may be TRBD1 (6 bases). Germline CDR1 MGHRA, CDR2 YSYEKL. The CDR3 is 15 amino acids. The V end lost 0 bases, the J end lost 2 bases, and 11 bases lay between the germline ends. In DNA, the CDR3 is TGCGCCAGCAGCCAAGATTGGACAGATCCCTACGAGCAGTACTTC. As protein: CASSQDWTDPYEQYF.

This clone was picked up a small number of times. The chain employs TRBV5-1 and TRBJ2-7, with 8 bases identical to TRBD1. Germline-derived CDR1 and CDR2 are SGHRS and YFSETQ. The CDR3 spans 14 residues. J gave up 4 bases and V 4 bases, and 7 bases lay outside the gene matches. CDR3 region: CASSITGGAYEQYF. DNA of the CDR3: TGCGCCAGCAGCATAACAGGGGGTGCTTACGAGCAGTACTTC.

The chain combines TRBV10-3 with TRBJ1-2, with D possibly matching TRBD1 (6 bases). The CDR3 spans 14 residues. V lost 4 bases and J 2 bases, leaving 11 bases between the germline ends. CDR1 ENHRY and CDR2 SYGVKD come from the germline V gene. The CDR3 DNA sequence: TGTGCCATCAGTGGTGGGGGCCGAAACTATGGCTACACCTTC. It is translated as CAISGGGRNYGYTF.

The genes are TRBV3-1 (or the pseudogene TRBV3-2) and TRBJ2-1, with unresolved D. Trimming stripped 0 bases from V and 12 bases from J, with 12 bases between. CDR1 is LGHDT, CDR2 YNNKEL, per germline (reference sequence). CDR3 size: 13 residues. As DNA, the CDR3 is TGTGCCAGCAGCCAAGAGGCCGGCAGAGGGCAGTTCTTC. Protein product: CASSQEAGRGQFF.